This T cell receptor beta chain was captured in a study of control samples from healthy donors and cancer patients. Clones were read by immunoSEQ multiplex PCR, and TCRdb kept only the in-frame ones, dropping some. Of 150,000 to 180,000 clones in the sample, about 94% were seen once. In this sample, this clone turned up a few times. The V gene lost 7 bases and the J gene lost 1 base, with 13 bases spanning the gap. The CDR3 consists of 14 residues. Germline V gives CDR1 MNHEY, CDR2 SVGAGI. The sequenced material came from blood. This receptor was obtained from a man between 40 and 49 years old in good health. V is TRBV6-5 and J is TRBJ1-1; a possible D gene is TRBD1 (5 bases). This CDR3 is CASTPGRTNTEAFF. DNA of the CDR3: TGTGCCAGCACTCCGGGACGGACGAACACTGAAGCTTTCTTT.